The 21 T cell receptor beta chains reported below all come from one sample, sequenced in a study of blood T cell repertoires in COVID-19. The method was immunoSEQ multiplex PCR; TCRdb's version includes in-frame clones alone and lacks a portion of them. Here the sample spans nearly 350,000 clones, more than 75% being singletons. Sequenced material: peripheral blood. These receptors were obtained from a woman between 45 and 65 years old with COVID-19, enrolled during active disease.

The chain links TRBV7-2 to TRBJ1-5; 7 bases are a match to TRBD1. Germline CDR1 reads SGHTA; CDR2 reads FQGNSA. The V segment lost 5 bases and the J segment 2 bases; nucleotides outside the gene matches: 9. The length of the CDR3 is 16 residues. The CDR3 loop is CASSMTGTLGNQPQHF. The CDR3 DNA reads TGTGCCAGCAGCATGACAGGGACGTTGGGCAATCAGCCCCAGCATTTT. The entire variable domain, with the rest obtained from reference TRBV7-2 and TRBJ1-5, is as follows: GAGVSQSPSNKVTEKGKDVELRCDPISGHTALYWYRQSLGQGLEFLIYFQGNSAPDKSGLPSDRFSAERTGGSVSTLTIQRTQQEDSAVYLCASSMTGTLGNQPQHFGDGTRLSIL.

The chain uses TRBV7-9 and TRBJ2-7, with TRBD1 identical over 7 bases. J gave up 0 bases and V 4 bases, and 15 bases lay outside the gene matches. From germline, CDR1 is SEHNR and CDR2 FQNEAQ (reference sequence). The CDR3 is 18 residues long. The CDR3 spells CASSSIIKQGSYSYEQYF. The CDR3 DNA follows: TGTGCCAGCAGCTCTATCATAAAACAGGGGTCTTACTCCTACGAGCAGTACTTC.

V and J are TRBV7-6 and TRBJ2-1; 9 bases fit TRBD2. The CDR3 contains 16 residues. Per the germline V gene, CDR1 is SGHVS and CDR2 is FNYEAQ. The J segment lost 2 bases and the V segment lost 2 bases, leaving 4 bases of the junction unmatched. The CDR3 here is CASSLSPSGTYNEQFF. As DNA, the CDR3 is TGTGCCAGCAGCTTAAGTCCTAGCGGGACCTACAATGAGCAGTTCTTC.

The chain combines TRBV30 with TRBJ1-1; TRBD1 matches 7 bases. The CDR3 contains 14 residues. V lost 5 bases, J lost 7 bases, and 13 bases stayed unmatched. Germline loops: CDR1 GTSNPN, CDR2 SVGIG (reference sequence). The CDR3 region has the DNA TGTGCCTGGGAGTCCGGGACAGACCCTGGTGAAGCTTTCTTT. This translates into CAWESGTDPGEAFF. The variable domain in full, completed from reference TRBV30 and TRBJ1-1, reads SQTIHQWPATLVQPVGSPLSLECTVEGTSNPNLYWYRQAAGRGLQLLFYSVGIGQISSEVPQNLSASRPQDRQFILSSKKLLLSDSGFYLCAWESGTDPGEAFFGQGTRLTVV.

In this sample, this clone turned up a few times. CDR3 DNA sequence: TGTGCCAGCAGCTCCGACAGGGATTGGACCTACGAGCAGTACTTC. Protein: CASSSDRDWTYEQYF. The genes are TRBV6-6 and TRBJ2-7, with 7 bases identical to TRBD1. Per the germline V gene, CDR1 is MNHNY and CDR2 is SVGAGI (reference sequence). CDR3 length equals 15 residues. V lost 6 bases, J lost 2 bases, and 10 bases stayed unmatched.

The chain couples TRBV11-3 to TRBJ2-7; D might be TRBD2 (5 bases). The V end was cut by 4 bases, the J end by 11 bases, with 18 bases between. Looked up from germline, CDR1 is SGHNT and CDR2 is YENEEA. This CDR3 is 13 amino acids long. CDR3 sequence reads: CASSSPRPDGEYF. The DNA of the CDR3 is TGTGCCAGCAGCTCCCCGAGGCCGGACGGGGAGTACTTC.

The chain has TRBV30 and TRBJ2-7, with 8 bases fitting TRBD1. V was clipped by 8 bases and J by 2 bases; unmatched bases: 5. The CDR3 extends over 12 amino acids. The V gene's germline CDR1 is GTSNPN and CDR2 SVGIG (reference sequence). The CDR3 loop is CAGEGQAYEQYF. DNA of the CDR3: TGTGCCGGCGAGGGACAGGCCTACGAGCAGTACTTC.

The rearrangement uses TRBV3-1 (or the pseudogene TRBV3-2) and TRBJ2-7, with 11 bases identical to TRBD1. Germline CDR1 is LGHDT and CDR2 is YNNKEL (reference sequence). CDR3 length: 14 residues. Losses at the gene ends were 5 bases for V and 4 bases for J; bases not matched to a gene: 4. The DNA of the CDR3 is TGTGCCAGCAGCACGGGACAGGGGGGGTACGAGCAGTACTTC. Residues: CASSTGQGGYEQYF.

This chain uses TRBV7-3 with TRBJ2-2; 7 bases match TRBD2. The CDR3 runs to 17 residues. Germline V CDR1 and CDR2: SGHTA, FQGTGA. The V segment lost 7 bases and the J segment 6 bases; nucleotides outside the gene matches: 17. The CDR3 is CASTPLGGGGVAGELFF. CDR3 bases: TGTGCCAGCACCCCCCTGGGGGGGGGAGGGGTGGCCGGGGAGCTGTTTTTT. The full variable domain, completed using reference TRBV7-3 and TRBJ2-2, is GAGVSQTPSNKVTEKGKYVELRCDPISGHTALYWYRQSLGQGPEFLIYFQGTGAADDSGLPNDRFFAVRPEGSVSTLKIQRTERGDSAVYLCASTPLGGGGVAGELFFGEGSRLTVL.

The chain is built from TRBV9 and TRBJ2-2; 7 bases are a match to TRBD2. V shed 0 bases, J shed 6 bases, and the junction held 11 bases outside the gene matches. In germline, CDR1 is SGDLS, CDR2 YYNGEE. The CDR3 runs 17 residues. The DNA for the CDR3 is TGTGCCAGCAGCGTAGAATACGGGGGGTTTTCGGCCGGGGAGCTGTTTTTT. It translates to CASSVEYGGFSAGELFF. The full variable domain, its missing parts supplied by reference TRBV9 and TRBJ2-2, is DSGVTQTPKHLITATGQRVTLRCSPRSGDLSVYWYQQSLDQGLQFLIQYYNGEERAKGNILERFSAQQFPDLHSELNLSSLELGDSALYFCASSVEYGGFSAGELFFGEGSRLTVL.

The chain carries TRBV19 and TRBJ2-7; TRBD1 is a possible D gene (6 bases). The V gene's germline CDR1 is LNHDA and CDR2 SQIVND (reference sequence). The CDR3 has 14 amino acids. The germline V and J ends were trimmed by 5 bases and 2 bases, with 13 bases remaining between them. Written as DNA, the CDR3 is TGTGCCAGTAGTGTTGGCAGGGGACCCTACGAGCAGTACTTC. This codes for CASSVGRGPYEQYF.

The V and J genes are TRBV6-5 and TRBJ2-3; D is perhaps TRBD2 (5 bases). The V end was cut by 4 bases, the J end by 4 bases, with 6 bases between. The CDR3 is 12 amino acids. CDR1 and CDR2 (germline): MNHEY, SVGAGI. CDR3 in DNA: TGTGCCAGCAGTTTTAGCGCAGATACGCAGTATTTT. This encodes CASSFSADTQYF.

The CDR3 region is CASSWARTNSNQPQHF. The CDR3 DNA reads as TGTGCCAGCAGTTGGGCACGGACAAATAGCAATCAGCCCCAGCATTTT. This chain connects TRBV6-5 to TRBJ1-5; D perhaps matches TRBD1 (5 bases). Trimming shortened V by 4 bases and J by 0 bases, and 13 bases separated the two germline ends. The germline V gene has CDR1 MNHEY and CDR2 SVGAGI. The CDR3 loop spans 16 amino acids.

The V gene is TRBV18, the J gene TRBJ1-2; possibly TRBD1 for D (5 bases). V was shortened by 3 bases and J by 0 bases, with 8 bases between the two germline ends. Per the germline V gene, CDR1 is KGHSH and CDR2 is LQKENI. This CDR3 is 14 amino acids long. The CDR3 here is CASSPQGTNYGYTF. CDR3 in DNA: TGTGCCAGCTCACCTCAGGGAACTAACTATGGCTACACCTTC.

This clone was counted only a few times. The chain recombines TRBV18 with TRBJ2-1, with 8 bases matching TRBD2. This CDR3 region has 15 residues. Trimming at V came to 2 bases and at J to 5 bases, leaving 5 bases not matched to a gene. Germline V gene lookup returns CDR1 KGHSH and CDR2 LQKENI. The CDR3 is CASSPGASGHNEQFF. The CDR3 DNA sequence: TGTGCCAGCTCACCAGGGGCTAGCGGGCACAATGAGCAGTTCTTC. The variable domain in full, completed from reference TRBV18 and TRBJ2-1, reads NAGVMQNPRHLVRRRGQEARLRCSPMKGHSHVYWYRQLPEEGLKFMVYLQKENIIDESGMPKERFSAEFPKEGPSILRIQQVVRGDSAAYFCASSPGASGHNEQFFGPGTRLTVL.

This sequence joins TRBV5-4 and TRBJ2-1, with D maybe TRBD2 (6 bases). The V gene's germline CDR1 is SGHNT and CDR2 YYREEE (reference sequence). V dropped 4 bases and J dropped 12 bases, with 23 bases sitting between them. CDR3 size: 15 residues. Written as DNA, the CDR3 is TGTGCCAGCAGCAATTTCGGGAGCTCCTACAAATGGCAGTTCTTC. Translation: CASSNFGSSYKWQFF.

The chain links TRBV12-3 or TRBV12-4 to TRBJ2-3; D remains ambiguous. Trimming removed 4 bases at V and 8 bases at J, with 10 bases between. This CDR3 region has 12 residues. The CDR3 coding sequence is TGTGCCAGCAGTTACGCCTCGGGTACGCAGTATTTT. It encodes CASSYASGTQYF.

CDR3 region: CASSLWTALTDTQYF. In DNA, the CDR3 is TGCGCCAGCAGCTTATGGACAGCCCTCACAGATACGCAGTATTTT. This chain connects TRBV5-1 to TRBJ2-3, with D perhaps TRBD1 (6 bases). Between the trimmed V and J ends, which lost 2 bases and 2 bases, there was a span of 12 bases. Per the germline V gene, CDR1 is SGHRS and CDR2 is YFSETQ. The CDR3 loop spans 15 amino acids.

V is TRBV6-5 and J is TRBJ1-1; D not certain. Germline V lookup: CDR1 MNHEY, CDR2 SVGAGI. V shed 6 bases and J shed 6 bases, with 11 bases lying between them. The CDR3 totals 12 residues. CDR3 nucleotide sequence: TGTGCCAGCAGAAACCGACACGCTGAAGCTTTCTTT. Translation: CASRNRHAEAFF.

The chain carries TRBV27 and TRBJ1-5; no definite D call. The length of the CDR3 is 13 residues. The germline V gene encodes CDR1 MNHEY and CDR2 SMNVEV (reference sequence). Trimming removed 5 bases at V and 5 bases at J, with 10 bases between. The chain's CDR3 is CASSSGWDQPQHF. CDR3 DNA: TGTGCCAGCAGTAGCGGTTGGGATCAGCCCCAGCATTTT.

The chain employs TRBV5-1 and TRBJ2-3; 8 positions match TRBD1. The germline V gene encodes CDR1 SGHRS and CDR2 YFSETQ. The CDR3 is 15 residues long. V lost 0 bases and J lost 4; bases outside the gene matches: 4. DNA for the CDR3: TGCGCCAGCAGCTTGGCGACAGGGGATTCAGATACGCAGTATTTT. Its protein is CASSLATGDSDTQYF.